What follows is one T cell receptor beta chain and its context. The table came from immunoSEQ multiplex PCR; TCRdb's copy has only in-frame clones and leaves some out. Of approximately 170,000 clones detected, approximately 87% appear once; the ten largest clones hold roughly 4%. The data were obtained in a study of blood T cell repertoires in COVID-19. This CDR3 is built from 13 residues. V lost 5 bases, J lost 1 base, and 8 bases lay in between. Germline CDR1 is KGHSH and CDR2 is LQKENI. The sample taken for sequencing was peripheral blood. The clonotype comes from an older woman with acute or convalescent COVID-19. The chain carries TRBV18 and TRBJ1-1; D not resolved. This CDR3 reads CASSGGQNTEAFF. CDR3 bases: TGTGCCAGCTCAGGCGGGCAGAACACTGAAGCTTTCTTT. The variable domain in full, with the rest retrieved from reference TRBV18 and TRBJ1-1, is NAGVMQNPRHLVRRRGQEARLRCSPMKGHSHVYWYRQLPEEGLKFMVYLQKENIIDESGMPKERFSAEFPKEGPSILRIQQVVRGDSAAYFCASSGGQNTEAFFGQGTRLTVV.